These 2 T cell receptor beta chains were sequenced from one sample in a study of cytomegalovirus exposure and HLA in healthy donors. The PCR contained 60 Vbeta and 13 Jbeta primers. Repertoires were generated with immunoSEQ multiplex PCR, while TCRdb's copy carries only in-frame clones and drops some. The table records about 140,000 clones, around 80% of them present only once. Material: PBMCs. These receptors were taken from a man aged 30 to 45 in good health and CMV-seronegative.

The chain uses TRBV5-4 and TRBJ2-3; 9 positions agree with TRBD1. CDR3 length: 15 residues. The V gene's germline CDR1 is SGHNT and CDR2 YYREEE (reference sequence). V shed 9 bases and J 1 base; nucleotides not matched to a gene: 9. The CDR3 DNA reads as TGTGCCACCGAACAGGGGGCTAGTGGCACAGATACGCAGTATTTT. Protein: CATEQGASGTDTQYF.

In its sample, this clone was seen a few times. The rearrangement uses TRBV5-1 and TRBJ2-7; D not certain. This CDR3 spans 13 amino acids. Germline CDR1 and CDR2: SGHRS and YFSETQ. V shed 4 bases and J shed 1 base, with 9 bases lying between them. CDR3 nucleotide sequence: TGCGCCAGCAGCATACAATCTTCCTACGAGCAGTACTTC. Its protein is CASSIQSSYEQYF.